This T cell receptor beta chain stems from a study of blood T cell repertoires in COVID-19. Assay: immunoSEQ multiplex PCR; the TCRdb copy retains only in-frame clones and omits some. In the table there are hundreds of thousands of clones, around 84% of which are singletons. The CDR3 covers 16 residues. V was clipped by 4 bases and J by 6 bases, with 19 bases between them. Germline V gene data show CDR1 as MDHEN and CDR2 as SYDVKM. Sequencing input: PBMCs or T cells enriched from blood (not recorded which). The origin of this receptor is a woman aged 50 to 60 who had recovered from COVID-19. The chain has TRBV28 and TRBJ1-5; D is perhaps TRBD1 (6 bases). CDR3 sequence: CASSSWSGTMLQPQHF. The CDR3 DNA is TGTGCCAGCAGTTCCTGGTCCGGGACAATGCTTCAGCCCCAGCATTTT.